The 17 T cell receptor beta chains below all came from one sample that was sequenced in a study of beta chain features in type 1 diabetes. Every bit of the isolated RNA underwent reverse transcription, so sequencing read expressed TCRB transcripts. Measured with immunoSEQ multiplex PCR; TCRdb has only the in-frame clones, and not every one. Among about 340,000 clones listed, around 7.6% were seen once. The sample was central memory CD4+ T cells from blood. Source of these receptors: a woman between 18 and 29 years old in good health.

This clone has just a few counts. This chain uses TRBV7-2 with TRBJ1-5; 8 bases agree with TRBD1. Germline V gene data show CDR1 as SGHTA and CDR2 as FQGNSA. The CDR3 is made up of 17 amino acids. Losses at the gene ends were 5 bases for V and 3 bases for J; bases not matched to a gene: 12. The CDR3 protein is CASSPQTGAGVNQPQHF. The CDR3 DNA follows: TGTGCCAGCAGCCCACAGACAGGGGCCGGGGTCAATCAGCCCCAGCATTTT.

J is TRBJ1-1 and V is TRBV18; no reliable D call. Trimming removed 3 bases from V and 7 bases from J, with 9 bases in between. Germline V gives CDR1 KGHSH, CDR2 LQKENI. This CDR3 is built from 12 residues. The CDR3 DNA is TGTGCCAGCTCACCCAACACCGATGAAGCTTTCTTT. Amino acid sequence: CASSPNTDEAFF.

CDR3 DNA: TGTGCCAGCAGCCAGTCAGCGGTTCTAGGCACCGGGGAGCTGTTTTTT. Amino acids: CASSQSAVLGTGELFF. The chain joins TRBV4-2 to TRBJ2-2; D is possibly TRBD2 (5 bases). The germline CDR1 and CDR2 sequences are LGHNA and YNFKEQ. The V end lost 3 bases, the J end lost 4 bases, and 15 bases lay between the germline ends. The CDR3 loop spans 16 amino acids.

This chain joins TRBV5-4 and TRBJ2-5; the D is unclear. The CDR3 has 14 amino acids. Germline V gene sequence: CDR1 SGHNT, CDR2 YYREEE (reference sequence). V was pared by 2 bases and J by 0 bases, with 8 bases between. The CDR3 sequence: CASSLLDNQETQYF. CDR3 bases: TGTGCCAGCAGCTTATTGGATAACCAAGAGACCCAGTACTTC.

This clone was observed at least ten times. This rearrangement joins TRBV28 to TRBJ2-7; 8 bases fit TRBD1. CDR3 size: 18 residues. Unmatched junction bases numbered 18, after V lost 5 bases and J lost 3 bases. Germline V gene data show CDR1 as MDHEN and CDR2 as SYDVKM. The CDR3 region is CASSNHDRGFLVFYEQYF. The CDR3 DNA sequence: TGTGCCAGCAGTAACCATGACAGGGGTTTCCTTGTCTTCTACGAGCAGTACTTC.

In its sample, this clone was seen many times. The chain recombines TRBV7-2 with TRBJ2-5; 9 nucleotides agree with TRBD1. The V and J ends lost 3 bases and 4 bases, in that order; junction bases with no gene match: 9. Germline loops: CDR1 SGHTA, CDR2 FQGNSA. The CDR3 contains 16 residues. In DNA, the CDR3 is TGTGCCAGCAGCTTTGGCGGGACAGGGAGGAGAGAGACCCAGTACTTC. This encodes CASSFGGTGRRETQYF.

This clone has only a few counts. The gene calls are TRBV6-5 and TRBJ2-3; D gene ambiguous. This CDR3 is built from 13 residues. Trimming removed 0 bases from V and 7 bases from J, with 8 bases in between. Germline assignment: CDR1 MNHEY and CDR2 SVGAGI. The CDR3 loop reads CASSYSIANTQYF. CDR3 in DNA: TGTGCCAGCAGTTACTCGATAGCAAATACGCAGTATTTT.

This clone was observed a few times. The chain employs TRBV18 and TRBJ2-7; 9 positions agree with TRBD1. The CDR3 sequence is 14 residues long. V gave up 4 bases and J gave up 5 bases; unmatched junction bases: 6. Germline lookup yields CDR1 KGHSH and CDR2 LQKENI. The CDR3 region is CASSLQGATNEQYF. The DNA of the CDR3 is TGTGCCAGCTCACTACAGGGGGCTACTAACGAGCAGTACTTC.

This clone came up many times. The chain uses TRBV21-1 and TRBJ1-5. TRBV21-1 is classified as a pseudogene. This CDR3 is built from 16 residues. CDR3 amino acids: CASSKERKHSNQPQHF. CDR3 nucleotide sequence: TGTGCCAGCAGCAAAGAGAGGAAGCATAGCAATCAGCCCCAGCATTTT.

This clone has more than one count but fewer than ten. The chain recombines TRBV20-1 with TRBJ2-7; possibly TRBD2 for D (5 bases). From germline, CDR1 is DFQATT and CDR2 SNEGSKA (reference sequence). Between the trimmed V and J ends, which lost 4 bases and 7 bases, there was a span of 11 bases. CDR3 size: 11 residues. The CDR3 region has the DNA TGCAGTGCTAAGGAGGAGTATGAGCAGTACTTC. Residues: CSAKEEYEQYF.

The chain is built from TRBV28 and TRBJ2-3, with D unresolved. V lost 8 bases to trimming and J lost 6 bases, with 15 bases between them. Germline V gene data show CDR1 as MDHEN and CDR2 as SYDVKM. The CDR3 loop spans 13 amino acids. CDR3 residues: CASGVLITDTQYF. The DNA of the CDR3 is TGTGCCAGCGGAGTACTTATCACGGATACGCAGTATTTT.

In this sample, this clone turned up many times. The V and J genes are TRBV7-9 and TRBJ2-7; D possibly matches TRBD1 or TRBD2 (5 bases each). The CDR3 is made up of 13 amino acids. With 5 bases removed from V and 2 bases from J, the gap between germline ends came to 10 bases. From germline, CDR1 is SEHNR and CDR2 FQNEAQ (reference sequence). The CDR3 loop reads CASSRDPTYEQYF. The CDR3 region has the DNA TGTGCCAGCAGCCGGGACCCAACCTACGAGCAGTACTTC.

This clone was counted a few times. This rearrangement joins TRBV10-3 to TRBJ2-1; D is unresolved. CDR1 ENHRY and CDR2 SYGVKD come from the germline V gene. V dropped 6 bases and J dropped 5 bases, with 5 bases sitting between them. This CDR3 is built from 11 residues. The CDR3 DNA is TGTGCCATCAGCTTTAACAATGAGCAGTTCTTC. This gives the protein CAISFNNEQFF.

This chain uses TRBV23-1 with TRBJ2-3, with 14 bases aligning to TRBD2. TRBV23-1 is an ORF; its function is uncertain. Trimming took 8 bases from V and 3 from J; bases not matched to a gene: 13. The CDR3 runs to 18 residues. Here the CDR3 reads CASPHRRGLAGETDTQYF. CDR3 DNA sequence: TGCGCCAGCCCCCATAGGCGGGGACTAGCGGGAGAAACAGATACGCAGTATTTT.

This clone was detected only a few times. The V call is TRBV5-4, the J call TRBJ2-5, with D tentatively TRBD1 (6 bases). Looked up from germline, CDR1 is SGHNT and CDR2 is YYREEE (reference sequence). This CDR3 region has 14 residues. V gave up 0 bases and J gave up 2 bases, with 8 bases separating them. In nucleotides, the CDR3 is TGTGCCAGCAGCTTGGGACAGGCGCAAGAGACCCAGTACTTC. It specifies CASSLGQAQETQYF.

The gene calls are TRBV4-3 and TRBJ1-4; 7 nucleotides agree with TRBD1. Germline V gene sequence: CDR1 LGHNA, CDR2 YSLEER. The CDR3 runs 17 residues. The junction had 6 bases not matched to a gene; V was cut back by 2 bases and J by 0 bases. The CDR3 nucleotides read TGCGCCAGCAGCCAATCCACCGGGACAGCAACTAATGAAAAACTGTTTTTT. This translates into CASSQSTGTATNEKLFF.

This clone was counted between two and nine times. V gene TRBV4-2 combines with J gene TRBJ2-5, with D unclear. The germline CDR1 and CDR2 sequences are LGHNA and YNFKEQ. The V end was cut by 0 bases, the J end by 3 bases, with 11 bases between. There are 15 residues in the CDR3. CDR3 in amino acids: CASSQDSSAEETQYF. The CDR3 coding sequence is TGTGCCAGCAGCCAAGATAGTTCCGCGGAAGAGACCCAGTACTTC.